A selection of T cell receptor beta chains follows, all from one sample in a study of blood T cells in healthy people across ages. MiXCR was run by TCRdb on the 5' RACE reads, yielding one entry per CDR3 protein. Here the sample spans 1.8 million or so distinct CDR3 sequences, roughly 43% being singletons. The sample consisted of blood. The origin of the receptors is a human donor in good health. The CDR3 runs from the conserved cysteine through the conserved F or W. A D gene is named only where the DNA matches it firmly. Rows may omit the clone size; those that give it use once, few, many or a size class.

size	D	V	J	DNA	CDR3
-	TRBD2	TRBV7-3	TRBJ2-1	TGTGCCAGCAGCTTAAGTCCGGGGGGGACTAACAATGAGCAGTTCTTC	CASSLSPGGTNNEQFF
-	-	TRBV7-3	TRBJ1-5	TGTGCCAGCAGTAAAGACCCTTGGGGTCAGCCCCAGCATTTT	CASSKDPWGQPQHF
-	TRBD1	TRBV12-5	TRBJ2-6	TGTACTAGTGGTTTGGGGGACAGCAAGATCTCTGGGGCCAACGTCCTGACTTTC	CTSGLGDSKISGANVLTF
-	-	TRBV7-2	TRBJ1-5	TGTGCCAGCGCTCGGATGCGGGCTGGTTCGATGAGCAATCAGCCCCAGCATTTT	CASARMRAGSMSNQPQHF
-	-	TRBV12-3/TRBV12-4	TRBJ1-2	TGTGCCAGCAGTTTGTTTGGGGGACCCGGGAATGGCTACACCTTC	CASSLFGGPGNGYTF
few	-	TRBV7-2	TRBJ2-1	TGTGCCAGCAGCTTCAGGGTTTTTGAGCAGTTCTTC	CASSFRVFEQFF
-	-	TRBV5-5	TRBJ2-1	TGTGCCAGCAGCTTGCGGGTCGGGCAGGGGAGTTACAATGAGCAGTTCTTC	CASSLRVGQGSYNEQFF
few	-	TRBV12-3/TRBV12-4	TRBJ2-1	TGTGCCAGCAGCCCCGAGACTAGTTCAGAGGAGCAGTTCTTC	CASSPETSSEEQFF
-	-	TRBV28	TRBJ1-3	TGTGCCAGCAGACCGCAGGGATCTGGAAACACCATATATTTT	CASRPQGSGNTIYF
-	-	TRBV28	TRBJ2-7	TGTGCCAGCAGCCCCATACGACAGTCCACCTACGAGCAGTACTTC	CASSPIRQSTYEQYF
-	-	TRBV3-1	TRBJ2-7	TGTGCCAGCAGCCATGGCGTCCAGAGCTCCTACGAGCAGTACTTC	CASSHGVQSSYEQYF
-	-	TRBV7-6	TRBJ2-1	TGTGCCAGCAGCTTAGCGCGTTTAGGGAGCAATGAGCAGTTCTTC	CASSLARLGSNEQFF
few	TRBD1	TRBV5-4	TRBJ1-1	TGTGCCAGCAGCCCCACGACAGGGTCCACTGAAGCTTTCTTT	CASSPTTGSTEAFF
-	TRBD1	TRBV12-3/TRBV12-4	TRBJ1-2	TGTGCCAGCAACCCCGCCCGGGACAGGGGCCCGTACACCTTC	CASNPARDRGPYTF
-	TRBD1	TRBV27	TRBJ2-1	TGTGCCAGCAGTTTAGGGGACAGGCACTACAATGAGCAGTTCTTC	CASSLGDRHYNEQFF
few	TRBD1	TRBV29-1	TRBJ1-5	TGCAGCGTGGAACAGGGGCAGGGTCAGCCCCAGCATTTT	CSVEQGQGQPQHF
-	-	TRBV7-9	TRBJ1-2	TGTGCCAGCAGCAGCGCACAGGGAGGAGGAGGCTACACCTTC	CASSSAQGGGGYTF
few	TRBD2	TRBV28	TRBJ2-7	TGTGCCAGCAGTACCCGACTAGCGGGGGCCTACGAGCAGTACTTC	CASSTRLAGAYEQYF
-	TRBD1	TRBV3-1	TRBJ2-1	TGTGCCAGCAGCCAAGTTACCGGGACAGGAGACTACGAACAGTTCTTC	CASSQVTGTGDYEQFF
-	-	TRBV12-3/TRBV12-4	TRBJ1-2	TGTGCCAGCAGTTTAAGGTCCGGGACCGTCTATGGCTACACCTTC	CASSLRSGTVYGYTF
-	-	TRBV5-1	TRBJ2-5	TGCGCCAGCAGCTTGGCCGCAGGGAGCGGCCCACAAGAGACCCAGTACTTC	CASSLAAGSGPQETQYF
-	-	TRBV14	TRBJ1-2	TGTGCCAGCAGCCACCAGGGGCTTTACGGCTACACCTTC	CASSHQGLYGYTF
-	TRBD2	TRBV20-1	TRBJ2-7	TGCAGTGCGCTGGCCGGGACTAGCGGGTTAGTTTACGAGCAGTACTTC	CSALAGTSGLVYEQYF
-	TRBD2	TRBV20-1	TRBJ2-7	TGCAGTGCCATCTTTAGCGGGGGCCCCTACGAGCAGTACTTC	CSAIFSGGPYEQYF
-	TRBD2	TRBV6-1	TRBJ2-1	TGTGCCAGCAGTCCGACTAGCGGGGGGCTGGTGAGCTCCTACAATGAGCAGTTCTTC	CASSPTSGGLVSSYNEQFF
few	TRBD1	TRBV2	TRBJ2-7	TGTGCCAGCAGTGAGGACAGGGCCCACCACGAGCAGTACTTC	CASSEDRAHHEQYF
few	-	TRBV5-1	TRBJ2-1	TGCGCCAGCAGCCCACAGGCGGAATCCCCCAGTGTGTTCTTC	CASSPQAESPSVFF
-	TRBD2	TRBV20-1	TRBJ2-3	TGCAGTGCTAAATTCGGCGGGGGGGCGTATACGCAGTATTTT	CSAKFGGGAYTQYF
-	-	TRBV4-3	TRBJ2-1	TGCGCCAGCAGCCAAGACAGCGGCTCCTACAATGAGCAGTTCTTC	CASSQDSGSYNEQFF
-	-	TRBV24-1	TRBJ2-1	TGTGCCACCAGTGATTCGACAGGACTACGGTTCTTC	CATSDSTGLRFF
few	-	TRBV7-9	TRBJ2-3	TGTGCCAGCAGCTCACCGGACGGGACCGACACAGATACGCAGTATTTT	CASSSPDGTDTDTQYF
-	TRBD1	TRBV29-1	TRBJ1-2	TGCAGCGTCGGACGCGGACAGGGCTCGGATTATAATGGCTACACCTTC	CSVGRGQGSDYNGYTF
-	-	TRBV5-1	TRBJ1-4	TGCGCCAGCAAGGACAGTGGATACGAAAAACTGTTTTTT	CASKDSGYEKLFF
-	-	TRBV18	TRBJ1-1	TGTGCCAGCTCACCCCTCCGCCTACAAAACACTGAAGCTTTCTTT	CASSPLRLQNTEAFF
few	TRBD1	TRBV11-3	TRBJ2-2	TGTGCCAGCAGCGCCCAGGGGGCGAACACCGGGGAGCTGTTTTTT	CASSAQGANTGELFF
-	TRBD2	TRBV7-2	TRBJ2-3	TGTGCCAGCGGCTTTTGGGGTAGCGGGGGCGCCCAGACGCAGTATTTT	CASGFWGSGGAQTQYF
once	TRBD2	TRBV5-1	TRBJ2-1	TGCGCCAGCAGCTTGGGGCCGGCGGGGGGTTCCTACAATGAGCAGCTCTTC	CASSLGPAGGSYNEQLF
-	-	TRBV20-1	TRBJ1-2	TGCAGTGCTAGAGATCAAGGCCCTCAGGGCTACACCTTC	CSARDQGPQGYTF
-	-	TRBV5-1	TRBJ1-2	TGCGCCAGCAGAGGCGGTGAGGGCGGCTACACCTTC	CASRGGEGGYTF
few	-	TRBV20-1	TRBJ1-2	TGCAGTGCTAGAGATCCCCGTGGGGGCAGAGGTGGCTACACCTTC	CSARDPRGGRGGYTF
-	-	TRBV10-3	TRBJ2-7	TGTGCCATCAGTGGGGGTACAGGCGACGAGCAGTACTTC	CAISGGTGDEQYF
few	TRBD1	TRBV20-1	TRBJ1-2	TGCAGTGCTACTACGCCCCCGGACAGGTTGTATGGCTACACCTTC	CSATTPPDRLYGYTF
-	TRBD2	TRBV7-2	TRBJ2-5	TGTGCCAGCAGCTTAGTCTCGGGGGGGGCTGGGAAGACCCAGTACTTC	CASSLVSGGAGKTQYF
-	TRBD1	TRBV20-1	TRBJ1-1	TGCAGTGCTAGAGAATGGGACAGGGTAAGGTCTGAAGCTTTCTTT	CSAREWDRVRSEAFF
-	TRBD1	TRBV27	TRBJ2-2	TGTGCCAGTAGCCCATACCCGGGACAGGGGGCTAACACCGGGGAGCTGTTTTTT	CASSPYPGQGANTGELFF
-	-	TRBV9	TRBJ1-4	TGTGCCAGCAGCGTAGGGGCAGGACCTAATGAAAAACTGTTTTTT	CASSVGAGPNEKLFF
few	-	TRBV6-5	TRBJ1-2	TGTGCCAGCAGTTACTCGTCCAGGGGTGGCTACACCTTC	CASSYSSRGGYTF
few	TRBD1	TRBV20-1	TRBJ2-3	TGCAGTGCTTCTACAGGGGTAGGGTTCGATACGCAGTATTTT	CSASTGVGFDTQYF
-	-	TRBV2	TRBJ1-4	TGTGTCAGCAGTGACGGGCGGGGCTCAAGAAGGGAAAAACTGTTTTTT	CVSSDGRGSRREKLFF
-	-	TRBV12-3/TRBV12-4	TRBJ2-3	TGTGCCAGCAGTTTGAGGCGCCTCAGCACAGATACGCAGTATTTT	CASSLRRLSTDTQYF
-	-	TRBV11-3	TRBJ1-2	TGTGCCAGCAGCCCTGGAGGTTACGGGGACTATGGCTACACCTTC	CASSPGGYGDYGYTF
-	-	TRBV20-1	TRBJ2-7	TGCAGTGCAAGTAACCCGTGGAGGGGGGAAACCTACGAGCAGTACTTC	CSASNPWRGETYEQYF
once	TRBD1	TRBV12-3/TRBV12-4	TRBJ2-5	TGTGCCAGCAGTCCCTTGGCAGGGGGCTTTGAGACCCAGTACTTC	CASSPLAGGFETQYF
-	-	TRBV28	TRBJ2-3	TGTGCCAGCAGTTCCCCGAGACTAGCAGATACGCAGTATTTT	CASSSPRLADTQYF
-	-	TRBV25-1	TRBJ1-2	TGTGCCAGCGGAACCTGGGCAGGAAAGAACTATGGCTACACCTTC	CASGTWAGKNYGYTF
-	-	TRBV7-9	TRBJ2-1	TGTGCCAGCAGCTTAACTCTAGGGGTCTACAATGAGCAGTTCTTC	CASSLTLGVYNEQFF
few	-	TRBV7-9	TRBJ1-4	TGTGCCAGCAGCTTGCGGAGCTCTGGTGAAAAACTGTTTTTT	CASSLRSSGEKLFF
-	-	TRBV2	TRBJ2-3	TGTGCCAGCAGTGAAGCGGGACTGATCACAGATACGCAGTATTTT	CASSEAGLITDTQYF
few	-	TRBV7-2	TRBJ2-7	TGTGCCAGCAGCTCCGGGACCCTCTACGAGCAGTACTTC	CASSSGTLYEQYF